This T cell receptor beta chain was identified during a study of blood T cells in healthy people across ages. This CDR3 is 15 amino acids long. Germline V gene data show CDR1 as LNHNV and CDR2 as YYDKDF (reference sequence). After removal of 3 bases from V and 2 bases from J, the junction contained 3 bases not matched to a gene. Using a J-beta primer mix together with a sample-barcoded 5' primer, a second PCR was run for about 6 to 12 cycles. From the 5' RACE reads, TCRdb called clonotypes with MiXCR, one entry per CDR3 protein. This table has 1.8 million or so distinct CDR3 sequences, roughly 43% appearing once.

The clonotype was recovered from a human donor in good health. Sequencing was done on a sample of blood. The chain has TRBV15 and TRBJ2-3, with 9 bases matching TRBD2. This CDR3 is CATSRLAGTTDTQYF. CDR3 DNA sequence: TGTGCCACCAGCAGGCTAGCGGGGACCACAGATACGCAGTATTTT. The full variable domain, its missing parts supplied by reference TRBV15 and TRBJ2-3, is DAMVIQNPRYQVTQFGKPVTLSCSQTLNHNVMYWYQQKSSQAPKLLFHYYDKDFNNEADTPDNFQSRRPNTSFCFLDIRSPGLGDTAMYLCATSRLAGTTDTQYFGPGTRLTVL.